The clone carrying this T cell receptor beta chain was observed a few times. As yet, its antigen is unknown. These data come from a study of CD4 T cells in relation to SARS-CoV-2 and coronaviruses. Looking at the study overall: ViraFEST: roughly ten-day antigen culture of PBMCs, then TCR beta CDR3 sequencing. Crossreactive spike epitopes shared across donors were mapped to their HLA restriction. Negative control cultures got HIV-1 Nef peptides or no peptide.

Sequencing used immunoSEQ multiplex PCR; TCRdb keeps in-frame clones, though not all of them. The sample contains 17,000 or so clones, 65% to 75% of which appear only once. Unexposed donor CD4+ T cells date from 2011-2018, before the COVID-19 pandemic. Isolation of CD4+ T cells took place after nine to ten days in culture. Fresh IL-2 medium replaced half the medium on days 3 and 7. The germline V gene has CDR1 MNHEY and CDR2 SMNVEV (reference sequence). This CDR3 has 13 residues. V lost 4 bases and J 11 bases, leaving 17 bases between the germline ends. V and J are TRBV27 and TRBJ1-1, with D possibly being TRBD1 (5 bases). The TCR sequence derives from a human donor in good health. Input material: CD4+ T cells from PBMCs, cultured in vitro. The chain's CDR3 is CASSYQGPRHAFF. As DNA, the CDR3 is TGTGCCAGCAGTTACCAGGGACCACGGCATGCTTTCTTT.